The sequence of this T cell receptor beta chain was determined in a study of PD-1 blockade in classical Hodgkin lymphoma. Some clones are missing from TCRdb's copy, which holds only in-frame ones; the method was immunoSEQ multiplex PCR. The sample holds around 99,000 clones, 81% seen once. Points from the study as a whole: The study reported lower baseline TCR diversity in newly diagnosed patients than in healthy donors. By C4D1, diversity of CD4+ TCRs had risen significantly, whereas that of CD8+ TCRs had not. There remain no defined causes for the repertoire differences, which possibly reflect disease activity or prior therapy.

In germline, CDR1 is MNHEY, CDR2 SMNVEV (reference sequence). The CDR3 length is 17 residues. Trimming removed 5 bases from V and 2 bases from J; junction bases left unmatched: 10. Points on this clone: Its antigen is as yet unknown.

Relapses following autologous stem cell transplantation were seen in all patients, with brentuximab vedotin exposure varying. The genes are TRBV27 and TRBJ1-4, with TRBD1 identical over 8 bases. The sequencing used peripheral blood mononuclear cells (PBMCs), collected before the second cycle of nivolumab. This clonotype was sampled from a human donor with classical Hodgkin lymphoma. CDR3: CASSMTGVWVTNEKLFF. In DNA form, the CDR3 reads TGTGCCAGCAGTATGACAGGGGTTTGGGTCACTAATGAAAAACTGTTTTTT.